Listed below are T cell receptor beta chains from one sample, sequenced in a study of CD8 T cells in ankylosing spondylitis. TCRdb used MiXCR to reprocess the 5' RACE reads, holding one entry per CDR3 protein. The sample shows 230,000 or so distinct CDR3 sequences, about 24% of them seen only once. The sequencing sample was made of blood, either unsorted or a sorted T cell fraction (not recorded which). All receptors come from a male donor with ankylosing spondylitis or in good health (not recorded which). The CDR3 runs from the conserved cysteine through the conserved F or W. A D gene is named only where the DNA matches it firmly. Only part of the rows carry a size: once, few, many, or a class if the clone is expanded.

abundance,v_gene,j_gene,d_gene,CDR3aa,CDR3nt
many,TRBV12-3/TRBV12-4,TRBJ2-2,-,CATTYRQATGELFF,TGTGCCACCACCTATCGGCAGGCCACCGGGGAGCTGTTTTTT
many,TRBV24-1,TRBJ1-2,TRBD1,CATSDGTGYASNYGYTF,TGTGCCACCAGTGATGGGACAGGGTATGCTTCTAACTATGGCTACACCTTC
-,TRBV20-1,TRBJ2-5,-,CSAPDRPSGTQYF,TGCAGTGCCCCGGACAGACCTTCAGGGACCCAGTACTTC
many,TRBV5-1,TRBJ2-5,-,CASSLGQTIQETQYF,TGCGCCAGCAGCTTGGGACAGACGATCCAAGAGACCCAGTACTTC
-,TRBV12-3/TRBV12-4,TRBJ2-7,-,CASRPHSGTYDYEQYF,TGTGCCAGCAGGCCGCATTCCGGGACATATGATTACGAGCAGTACTTC
-,TRBV4-1,TRBJ2-1,TRBD1,CASSRSTGGADNEQFF,TGCGCCAGCAGCCGTTCCACAGGGGGCGCGGACAATGAGCAGTTCTTC
few,TRBV18,TRBJ2-3,TRBD2,CASSAYSGGTDTQYF,TGTGCCAGCTCAGCCTATAGCGGGGGAACAGATACGCAGTATTTT
few,TRBV20-1,TRBJ1-2,-,CSARVYGGGYTF,TGCAGTGCTAGAGTTTACGGAGGTGGCTACACCTTC
-,TRBV20-1,TRBJ2-3,TRBD1,CSVVSQGVDTQYF,TGCAGTGTAGTGTCCCAGGGGGTGGATACGCAGTATTTT
many,TRBV29-1,TRBJ1-5,TRBD1,CSVGTGELPQHF,TGCAGCGTTGGGACAGGGGAGTTGCCCCAGCATTTT
few,TRBV15,TRBJ2-7,-,CATSRRGGQGYDEQYF,TGTGCCACCAGCCGCCGGGGGGGACAGGGTTATGACGAGCAGTACTTC
-,TRBV6-5,TRBJ2-7,-,CASGAGYEQYF,TGTGCCAGTGGGGCGGGATACGAGCAGTACTTC
-,TRBV20-1,TRBJ1-5,-,CSVGSYQPQHF,TGCAGTGTGGGTAGTTATCAGCCCCAGCATTTT
many,TRBV6-5,TRBJ1-4,-,CASSYIGRGSEKLFF,TGTGCCAGCAGTTACATTGGTCGTGGGAGCGAAAAACTGTTTTTT
many,TRBV29-1,TRBJ2-2,-,CSVASGGTQTGELFF,TGCAGCGTCGCCTCGGGGGGCACACAGACCGGGGAGCTGTTTTTT
few,TRBV20-1,TRBJ2-5,TRBD1,CSARDTGVETQYF,TGCAGTGCTAGGGATACAGGGGTAGAGACCCAGTACTTC
-,TRBV2,TRBJ2-1,-,CASSVQASYNEQFF,TGTGCCAGCAGTGTCCAGGCCTCCTACAATGAGCAGTTCTTC
-,TRBV6-5,TRBJ2-3,-,CASSYSQGGASDTQYF,TGTGCCAGCAGTTACTCTCAGGGGGGTGCCTCGGATACGCAGTATTTT
-,TRBV30,TRBJ1-4,-,CAWGPGQKNEKLFF,TGTGCCTGGGGGCCGGGACAAAAAAATGAAAAACTGTTTTTT
many,TRBV20-1,TRBJ2-1,TRBD1,CSARGTPGQGLNEQFF,TGCAGTGCTAGAGGGACGCCGGGACAGGGGCTCAATGAGCAGTTCTTC
many,TRBV6-1,TRBJ2-7,-,CASTPRGGSYEQYF,TGTGCCAGCACACCCCGAGGGGGTTCCTACGAGCAGTACTTC
-,TRBV3-1,TRBJ2-5,TRBD2,CASSRSGTSVETQYF,TGTGCCAGCAGCCGGTCCGGGACTAGCGTGGAGACCCAGTACTTC
many,TRBV12-3/TRBV12-4,TRBJ2-1,-,CASSLDGTDEQFF,TGTGCCAGCAGTTTAGACGGTACCGATGAGCAGTTCTTC
-,TRBV20-1,TRBJ2-1,-,CSASSGIGYEQFF,TGCAGTGCTAGTTCGGGTATAGGTTATGAGCAGTTCTTC
-,TRBV20-1,TRBJ2-1,-,CSAPEREQFF,TGCAGTGCTCCCGAACGGGAGCAGTTCTTC
many,TRBV29-1,TRBJ2-1,TRBD1,CSVPGQGIDEQFF,TGCAGCGTTCCGGGACAGGGGATCGATGAGCAGTTCTTC
-,TRBV12-3/TRBV12-4,TRBJ1-6,-,CASSFSQGPLHF,TGTGCCAGCAGTTTTTCCCAAGGACCCCTCCACTTT
many,TRBV12-3/TRBV12-4,TRBJ1-2,-,CASTLRGLSLYGYTF,TGTGCCAGCACCCTACGGGGGTTGTCATTATATGGCTACACCTTC
-,TRBV20-1,TRBJ2-7,-,CSARVSGVSYEQYF,TGCAGTGCTAGAGTTTCTGGGGTCTCCTACGAGCAGTACTTC
-,TRBV20-1,TRBJ2-3,TRBD2,CSAGTSGGPSGTDTQYF,TGCAGTGCAGGGACTAGCGGGGGTCCCAGCGGCACAGATACGCAGTATTTT
few,TRBV15,TRBJ2-5,-,CATSRQKETQYF,TGTGCCACCAGCAGACAGAAAGAGACCCAGTACTTC
many,TRBV10-3,TRBJ2-2,TRBD2,CAISAIGTSGPQRGNTGELFF,TGTGCCATCAGTGCCATTGGGACTAGCGGACCCCAACGGGGTAACACCGGGGAGCTGTTTTTT
-,TRBV5-6,TRBJ2-5,-,CASSGSGTGQETQYF,TGTGCCAGCAGCGGATCCGGGACGGGCCAAGAGACCCAGTACTTC
many,TRBV12-3/TRBV12-4,TRBJ2-1,TRBD2,CASSFSTSGGAGEQFF,TGTGCCAGCAGTTTCTCGACTAGCGGGGGGGCCGGTGAGCAGTTCTTC
-,TRBV6-1,TRBJ2-1,-,CASSILDYEQFF,TGTGCCAGCAGTATACTAGACTATGAGCAGTTCTTC
-,TRBV14,TRBJ2-3,TRBD1,CASSQGRGTQYF,TGTGCCAGCAGCCAAGGCAGGGGGACGCAGTATTTT
-,TRBV20-1,TRBJ2-1,TRBD1,CSALRQGMDEQFF,TGCAGTGCTCTCCGACAGGGCATGGATGAGCAGTTCTTC
few,TRBV18,TRBJ1-1,-,CASSPPAGGTEAFF,TGTGCCAGCTCACCACCCGCAGGAGGAACTGAAGCTTTCTTT
-,TRBV20-1,TRBJ1-1,-,CSARGDMGRNTEAFF,TGCAGTGCTAGAGGGGACATGGGTAGGAACACTGAAGCTTTCTTT
few,TRBV20-1,TRBJ1-1,-,CSAPGGVGFF,TGCAGTGCCCCGGGCGGGGTAGGTTTCTTT
many,TRBV20-1,TRBJ2-3,-,CRATFTDTQYF,TGCAGGGCCACATTCACAGATACGCAGTATTTT
many,TRBV12-3/TRBV12-4,TRBJ2-6,-,CASSSGRAHSGANVLTF,TGTGCCAGCAGTTCGGGCAGGGCCCACTCTGGGGCCAACGTCCTGACTTTC
few,TRBV10-3,TRBJ2-3,TRBD2,CATTSGGGTDTQYF,TGTGCCACCACTAGCGGGGGGGGGACAGATACGCAGTATTTT
many,TRBV20-1,TRBJ2-1,-,CSARDVVSVYNEQFF,TGCAGTGCTAGAGATGTAGTTTCAGTCTACAATGAGCAGTTCTTC
few,TRBV7-9,TRBJ2-1,-,CASSDRDLDNEQFF,TGTGCCAGCAGCGATAGGGACTTGGACAATGAGCAGTTCTTC
few,TRBV10-3,TRBJ2-1,-,CAISVLGSPGEQFF,TGTGCCATCAGTGTCTTGGGGAGCCCAGGGGAGCAGTTCTTC
many,TRBV11-2,TRBJ2-2,TRBD2,CASSLLRGVQPGELFF,TGTGCCAGCAGCTTATTGCGGGGGGTGCAACCCGGGGAGCTGTTTTTT
few,TRBV20-1,TRBJ2-3,TRBD2,CSASGGGQDTQYF,TGCAGTGCTAGCGGGGGGGGCCAAGATACGCAGTATTTT
-,TRBV24-1,TRBJ2-4,TRBD1,CATSDAGGRNIQYF,TGTGCCACCAGTGATGCAGGGGGAAGAAACATTCAGTACTTC
many,TRBV12-3/TRBV12-4,TRBJ2-3,-,CASSLGRGQDTQYF,TGTGCCAGCAGCCTGGGGCGGGGTCAAGATACGCAGTATTTT
many,TRBV18,TRBJ2-1,TRBD2,CASSPGGGYNEQFF,TGTGCCAGCTCACCTGGCGGGGGCTACAATGAGCAGTTCTTC
many,TRBV29-1,TRBJ1-1,-,CSANSGNTEAFF,TGCAGCGCCAATTCGGGCAACACTGAAGCTTTCTTT
-,TRBV4-2,TRBJ2-5,-,CASSQVAGRGEETQYF,TGTGCCAGCAGCCAAGTGGCAGGGAGGGGGGAAGAGACCCAGTACTTC
many,TRBV20-1,TRBJ2-1,-,CSARRGPYNEQFF,TGCAGTGCTAGGCGCGGACCCTACAATGAGCAGTTCTTC
few,TRBV6-5,TRBJ2-5,-,CASSYPGETQYF,TGTGCCAGCAGTTATCCGGGGGAGACCCAGTACTTC
-,TRBV20-1,TRBJ2-3,TRBD1,CSATRQGDTQYF,TGCAGTGCTACGAGACAGGGAGATACGCAGTATTTT
many,TRBV12-3/TRBV12-4,TRBJ1-6,-,CASTSSRGVYSPLHF,TGTGCCAGCACGTCGTCCCGGGGGGTGTATTCACCCCTCCACTTT